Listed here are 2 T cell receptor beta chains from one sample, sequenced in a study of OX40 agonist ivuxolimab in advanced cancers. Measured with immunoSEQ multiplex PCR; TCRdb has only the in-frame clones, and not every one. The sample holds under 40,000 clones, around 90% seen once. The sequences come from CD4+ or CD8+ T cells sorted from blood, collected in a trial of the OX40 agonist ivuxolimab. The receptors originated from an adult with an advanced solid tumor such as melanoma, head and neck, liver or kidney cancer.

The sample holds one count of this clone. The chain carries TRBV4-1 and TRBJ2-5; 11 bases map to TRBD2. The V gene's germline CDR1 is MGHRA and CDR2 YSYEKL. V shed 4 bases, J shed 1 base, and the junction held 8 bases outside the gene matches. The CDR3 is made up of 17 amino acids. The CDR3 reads CASSPSGLAVPQETQYF. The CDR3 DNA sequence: TGCGCCAGCAGCCCTTCGGGACTAGCGGTACCCCAAGAGACCCAGTACTTC.

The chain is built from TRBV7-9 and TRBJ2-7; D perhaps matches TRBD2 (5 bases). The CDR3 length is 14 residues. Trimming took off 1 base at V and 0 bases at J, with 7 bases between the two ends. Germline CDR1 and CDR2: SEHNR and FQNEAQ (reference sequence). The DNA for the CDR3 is TGTGCCAGCAGCTTAGGCGGGTACTCCTACGAGCAGTACTTC. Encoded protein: CASSLGGYSYEQYF.